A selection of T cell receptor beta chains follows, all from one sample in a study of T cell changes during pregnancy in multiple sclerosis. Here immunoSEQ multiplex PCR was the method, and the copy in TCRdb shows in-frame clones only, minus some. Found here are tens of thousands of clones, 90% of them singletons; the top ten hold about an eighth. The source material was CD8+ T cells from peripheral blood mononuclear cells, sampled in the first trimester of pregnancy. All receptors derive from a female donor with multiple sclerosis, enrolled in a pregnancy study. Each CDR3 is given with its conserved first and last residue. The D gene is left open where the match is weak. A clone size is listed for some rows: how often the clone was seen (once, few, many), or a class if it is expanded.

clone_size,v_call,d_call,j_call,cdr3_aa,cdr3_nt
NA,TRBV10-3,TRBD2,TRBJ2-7,CAISVSGRENEQYF,TGTGCCATCAGTGTAAGCGGGAGGGAGAACGAGCAGTACTTC
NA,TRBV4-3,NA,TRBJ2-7,CASSPQVSSSYEQYF,TGCGCCAGCAGCCCCCAGGTTTCCAGCTCCTACGAGCAGTACTTC
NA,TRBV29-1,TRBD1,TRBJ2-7,CSVATRDRGREQYF,TGCAGCGTAGCTACCCGGGACAGGGGAAGGGAGCAGTACTTC
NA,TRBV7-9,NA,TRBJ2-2,CASRRPPGALAGELFF,TGTGCCAGCAGGCGACCTCCAGGGGCGCTGGCCGGGGAGCTGTTTTTT
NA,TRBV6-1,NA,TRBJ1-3,CASSESDLSGNTIYF,TGTGCCAGCAGTGAAAGCGACCTCTCTGGAAACACCATATATTTT
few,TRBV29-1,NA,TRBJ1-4,CSVGVRGRSDEKLFF,TGCAGCGTTGGGGTCCGTGGGAGGTCAGATGAAAAACTGTTTTTT
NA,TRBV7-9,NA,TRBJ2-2,CASSLIQAGELFF,TGTGCCAGCAGCTTAATCCAGGCCGGGGAGCTGTTTTTT
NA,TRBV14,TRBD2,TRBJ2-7,CASSQTRTSGSYEQYF,TGTGCCAGCAGCCAGACTCGGACTAGCGGGAGTTACGAGCAGTACTTC
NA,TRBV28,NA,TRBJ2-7,CASSFPRASEAYEQYF,TGTGCCAGCAGTTTCCCGAGGGCTAGCGAGGCTTACGAGCAGTACTTC
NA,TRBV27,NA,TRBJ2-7,CASSPGVSYEQYF,TGTGCCAGCAGTCCCGGGGTCTCCTACGAGCAGTACTTC
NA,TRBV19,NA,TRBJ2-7,CASRDFASYEQYF,TGTGCCTCTCGAGATTTCGCCTCCTACGAGCAGTACTTC
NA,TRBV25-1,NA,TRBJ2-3,CASSDRSTDTQYF,TGTGCCAGCAGTGACCGGAGCACAGATACGCAGTATTTT
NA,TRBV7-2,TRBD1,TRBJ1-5,CASSLGGQNQPQHF,TGTGCCAGCAGCTTAGGGGGACAGAATCAGCCCCAGCATTTT
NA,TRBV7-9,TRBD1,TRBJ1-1,CASTGDRGGTEAFF,TGTGCCAGCACCGGAGACAGGGGGGGCACTGAAGCTTTCTTT
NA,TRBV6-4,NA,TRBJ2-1,CASSSTDRAGGNEQFF,TGTGCCAGCAGTTCCACGGACAGGGCGGGGGGGAATGAGCAGTTCTTC
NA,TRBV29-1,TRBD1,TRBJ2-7,CSVPRQGKGWGYEQYF,TGCAGCGTTCCTCGACAGGGGAAGGGTTGGGGCTACGAGCAGTACTTC
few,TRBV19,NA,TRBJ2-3,CASSIQNSHTQYF,TGTGCCAGTAGTATCCAGAATTCCCATACGCAGTATTTT
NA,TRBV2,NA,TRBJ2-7,CASIGGGEPSEQYF,TGTGCCAGCATTGGGGGGGGCGAGCCTTCCGAGCAGTACTTC
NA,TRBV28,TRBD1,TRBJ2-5,CASSPRQGNMETQYF,TGTGCCAGCAGTCCCAGACAGGGAAATATGGAGACCCAGTACTTC
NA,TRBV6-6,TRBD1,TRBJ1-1,CASWDRANTEAFF,TGTGCCAGCTGGGACAGGGCAAACACTGAAGCTTTCTTT
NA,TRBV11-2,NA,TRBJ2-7,CASSLATGLSSYEQYF,TGTGCCAGCAGCTTAGCCACGGGACTTAGCTCCTACGAGCAGTACTTC
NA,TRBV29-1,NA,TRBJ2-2,CSVEEGPRTGELFF,TGCAGCGTTGAAGAGGGCCCAAGGACCGGGGAGCTGTTTTTT
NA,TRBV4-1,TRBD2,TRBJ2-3,CASSSGTSADFDTQYF,TGCGCCAGCAGCTCCGGGACTAGCGCCGATTTTGATACGCAGTATTTT
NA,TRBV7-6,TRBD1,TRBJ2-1,CASSTDRGPILDEQFF,TGTGCCAGCAGCACCGACAGGGGCCCAATCTTAGATGAGCAGTTCTTC
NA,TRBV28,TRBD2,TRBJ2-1,CASSLSSGRLDEQFF,TGTGCCAGCAGTTTATCAAGCGGGAGGTTGGATGAGCAGTTCTTC
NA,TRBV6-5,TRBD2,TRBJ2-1,CASSLLAGAPNEQFF,TGTGCCAGCAGTCTACTAGCGGGAGCTCCCAATGAGCAGTTCTTC
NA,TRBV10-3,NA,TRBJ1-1,CAISEVIGVTTEAFF,TGTGCCATCAGCGAAGTAATTGGAGTAACCACTGAAGCTTTCTTT
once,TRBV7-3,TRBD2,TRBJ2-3,CASSTSGTDTQYF,TGTGCCAGCAGCACTAGCGGCACAGATACGCAGTATTTT
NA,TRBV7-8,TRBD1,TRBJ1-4,CASSLGPGQLNEKLFF,TGTGCCAGCAGCTTAGGTCCGGGACAGCTAAATGAAAAACTGTTTTTT
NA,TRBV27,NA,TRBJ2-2,CASSLSDTGELFF,TGTGCCAGCAGTTTATCCGACACCGGGGAGCTGTTTTTT
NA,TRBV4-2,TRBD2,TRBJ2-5,CASSQGLAGGPETQYF,TGTGCCAGCAGCCAGGGACTAGCGGGAGGGCCAGAGACCCAGTACTTC
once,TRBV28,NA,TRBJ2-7,CASSYGGQYEQYF,TGTGCCAGCAGTTACGGTGGGCAGTACGAGCAGTACTTC
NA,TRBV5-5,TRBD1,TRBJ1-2,CASSSQGARHGYTF,TGTGCCAGCAGTTCACAGGGGGCGAGACACGGCTACACCTTC
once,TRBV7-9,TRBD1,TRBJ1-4,CASSQRRDREEKLFF,TGTGCCAGCAGCCAACGTCGCGACAGGGAAGAAAAACTGTTTTTT
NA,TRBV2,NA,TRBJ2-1,CASSEGPSDNEQFF,TGTGCCAGCAGTGAAGGTCCGAGCGACAATGAGCAGTTCTTC
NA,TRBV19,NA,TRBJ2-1,CASSIGLRVLSYNEQFF,TGTGCCAGTAGTATAGGTTTGCGGGTGCTTTCCTACAATGAGCAGTTCTTC
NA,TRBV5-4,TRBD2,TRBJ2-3,CASSLEGREFTQYF,TGTGCCAGCAGCCTCGAGGGGCGGGAGTTTACGCAGTATTTT
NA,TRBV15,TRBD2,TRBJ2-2,CATSRDLGLANTGELFF,TGTGCCACCAGCAGAGATCTTGGACTAGCGAACACCGGGGAGCTGTTTTTT
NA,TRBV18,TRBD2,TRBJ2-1,CASSPPFRLALGEQFF,TGTGCCAGCTCACCACCGTTTCGACTAGCCCTCGGTGAGCAGTTCTTC
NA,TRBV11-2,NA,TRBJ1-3,CASRGQSGRGGNTIYF,TGTGCCAGCAGGGGCCAATCGGGCAGGGGAGGAAACACCATATATTTT
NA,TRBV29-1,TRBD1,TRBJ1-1,CSVPGQSPLGDTEAFF,TGCAGCGTCCCGGGACAGTCCCCTTTGGGGGACACTGAAGCTTTCTTT
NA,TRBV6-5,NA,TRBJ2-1,CASSPKLADEQFF,TGTGCCAGCAGTCCTAAGTTGGCGGATGAGCAGTTCTTC
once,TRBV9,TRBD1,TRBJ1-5,CASSATGDPYQPQHF,TGTGCCAGCAGCGCGACAGGGGACCCCTATCAGCCCCAGCATTTT
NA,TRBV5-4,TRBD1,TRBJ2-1,CASSQPDRPNEQFF,TGTGCCAGCAGCCAGCCGGACAGGCCCAATGAGCAGTTCTTC
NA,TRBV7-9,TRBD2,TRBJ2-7,CASIASGSYEQYF,TGTGCCAGCATTGCTAGCGGCTCCTACGAGCAGTACTTC
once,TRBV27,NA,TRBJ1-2,CASSLSVDSVYGYTF,TGTGCCAGCAGTTTATCGGTTGACAGTGTCTATGGCTACACCTTC
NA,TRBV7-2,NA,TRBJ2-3,CASSFLFGGLPLSTDTQYF,TGTGCCAGCAGCTTCCTATTCGGGGGACTGCCCCTTAGCACAGATACGCAGTATTTT
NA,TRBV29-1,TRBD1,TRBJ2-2,CSVGTGGKTGELFF,TGCAGCGTTGGGACAGGGGGCAAGACCGGGGAGCTGTTTTTT
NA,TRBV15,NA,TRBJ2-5,CATSRVGRRQETQYF,TGTGCCACCAGCAGAGTAGGGAGGCGCCAAGAGACCCAGTACTTC